Given below is one T cell receptor beta chain in context. Its antigen remains unknown. This CDR3 region has 15 residues. Germline assignment: CDR1 MNHEY and CDR2 SVGAGI. TCRdb reprocessed the 5' RACE reads and reports one entry per CDR3 protein, with no DNA. The data include around 100,000 distinct CDR3 sequences; the top ten clones carry less than 20%. The sample comes from a study of T cells expressing NK-cell markers. Study information: Investigators obtained TCR beta repertoires from sorted CD3+CD56+NKG2C+, CD3+CD56+NKG2C- and CD3+CD56-NKG2C+ T cells. Among the eight sequenced donors, seven tested HCMV-seropositive and one tested seronegative. Whole-study results and caveats: No clear determination of HCMV specificity was made for expanded NKG2C+ T cell clones. The share of CD8+ T cells held by dominant NKG2C+ clonotypes was about 1.0-7.5% in several donors.

The sample taken for sequencing was blood T cells: a sorted CD56 or NKG2C T cell subset, CD4+ or CD8+ T cells, or bulk PBMC T cells (not recorded which). The V and J genes are TRBV6-5 and TRBJ2-1. This sequence originates from a woman between 18 and 69 years old in good health. CDR3: CASSYGVGYTNEQFF.